This TCR beta chain was profiled in a study of control samples from healthy donors and cancer patients. The data were produced by immunoSEQ multiplex PCR, yet TCRdb's version contains in-frame clones alone and is incomplete. The table includes some 130,000 clones, 90% detected once. The germline V gene encodes CDR1 LGHDT and CDR2 YNNKEL (reference sequence). J was trimmed by 5 bases and V by 4 bases; bases with no gene match: 12. The CDR3 runs to 16 residues. The sample was blood. This chain connects TRBV3-1 (or the pseudogene TRBV3-2) to TRBJ2-7; TRBD1 agrees at 9 bases. This sequence originates from a man aged 40-49 years in good health. The CDR3 coding sequence is TGTGCCAGCAGCCTATCACCGGGACAGGGTCGACACGAGCAGTACTTC. It specifies CASSLSPGQGRHEQYF.